A single sample gave rise to the 4 T cell receptor beta chains below, sequenced in a study of T cells after yellow fever vaccination. TCRdb redid the calling of the 5' RACE reads with MiXCR, one entry per CDR3 protein. The sample lists about 250,000 distinct CDR3 sequences; approximately 3.8% were seen once. Sample: PBMCs, taken 15 days after the yellow fever booster vaccination. The receptors derive from a man younger than 35 who received the YFV17D yellow fever vaccine.

The sample holds many counts of this clonotype. This chain joins TRBV5-6 and TRBJ2-5; D not resolved. Deletions cut 5 bases from V and 5 bases from J, with 10 bases between. The CDR3 length is 12 residues. Germline V gives CDR1 SGHDT, CDR2 YYEEEE. This CDR3 reads CASRFLGETQYF. CDR3 sequence (DNA): TGTGCCAGCAGATTCCTCGGGGAGACCCAGTACTTC.

The chain has TRBV4-3 and TRBJ1-1; 8 positions agree with TRBD1. Losses at the gene ends were 0 bases for V and 8 bases for J; bases not matched to a gene: 11. Looked up from germline, CDR1 is LGHNA and CDR2 is YSLEER. This CDR3 region has 16 residues. The CDR3 bases are TGCGCCAGCAGCCAAGATAGGATCGCTTGGGACAGGGAAGCTTTCTTT. Protein product: CASSQDRIAWDREAFF.

This clonotype has a count of ten or more. V usage is TRBV7-2 and J usage is TRBJ2-1, with D tentatively TRBD2 (6 bases). The V gene lost 5 bases and the J gene lost 1 base, with 12 bases spanning the gap. CDR3 length: 15 amino acids. CDR1 and CDR2 from the germline V gene are SGHTA and FQGNSA. The CDR3: CASSPQAGSYNEQFF. As DNA, the CDR3 is TGTGCCAGCAGCCCCCAGGCGGGATCCTACAATGAGCAGTTCTTC.

This clonotype was recorded many times. The chain joins TRBV20-1 to TRBJ2-1, with 7 bases lining up with TRBD2. Germline V CDR1 and CDR2: DFQATT, SNEGSKA (reference sequence). The ends lost 0 bases at V and 14 bases at J; junction bases unmatched: 7. The CDR3 length is 12 residues. CDR3: CSARDGGRQKFF. For the CDR3, the DNA is TGCAGTGCTAGAGATGGCGGGAGACAGAAGTTCTTC.